This T cell receptor beta chain is drawn from a study of T cells expressing NK-cell markers. One entry per CDR3 protein, without DNA, is what TCRdb gives after re-calling the 5' RACE reads. In total, the table holds 400,000 to 500,000 distinct CDR3 sequences. The sequencing input was blood T cells: a sorted CD56 or NKG2C T cell subset, CD4+ or CD8+ T cells, or bulk PBMC T cells (not recorded which). This TCR was sampled from a woman between 18 and 75 years old in good health.

CDR3 loop: CASSRAPGLQETQYF. The chain combines TRBV7-3 with TRBJ2-5; there is no DNA to check the TCRdb D call of TRBD2. The CDR3 loop spans 15 amino acids. Germline V CDR1 and CDR2: SGHTA, FQGTGA.